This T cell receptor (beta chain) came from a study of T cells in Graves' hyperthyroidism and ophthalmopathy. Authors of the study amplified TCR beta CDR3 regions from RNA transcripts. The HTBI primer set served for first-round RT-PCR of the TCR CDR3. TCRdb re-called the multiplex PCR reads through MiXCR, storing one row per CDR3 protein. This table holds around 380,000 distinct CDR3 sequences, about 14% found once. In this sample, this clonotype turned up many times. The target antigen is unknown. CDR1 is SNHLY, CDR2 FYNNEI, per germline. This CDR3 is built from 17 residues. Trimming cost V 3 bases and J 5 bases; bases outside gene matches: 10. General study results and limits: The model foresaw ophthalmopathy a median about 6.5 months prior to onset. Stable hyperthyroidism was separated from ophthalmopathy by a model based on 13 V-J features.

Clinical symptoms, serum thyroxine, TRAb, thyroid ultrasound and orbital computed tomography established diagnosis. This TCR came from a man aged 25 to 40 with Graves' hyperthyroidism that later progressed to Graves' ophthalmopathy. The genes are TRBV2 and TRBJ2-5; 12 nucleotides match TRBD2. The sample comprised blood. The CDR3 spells CASSEGRTSGAGETQYF. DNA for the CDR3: TGTGCCAGCAGTGAGGGAAGGACTAGCGGGGCTGGCGAGACCCAGTACTTC.